Following are 7 T cell receptor beta chains from one sample sequenced in a study of beta chain features in type 1 diabetes. The authors reverse transcribed all of the isolated RNA, so sequencing captured expressed TCRB transcripts. TCRdb keeps only in-frame clones here, not all; method: immunoSEQ multiplex PCR. The sample shows around 110,000 clones, about 16% of them seen only once. The study, taken as a whole, reports: In all four CD4+ subsets, TCRB CDR3 length was significantly, moderately reduced in type 1 diabetes.

These receptors have no known antigen. Material: central memory CD4+ T cells from blood. These receptors all come from a man in his thirties or forties with type 1 diabetes.

This clone occurred a few times. The CDR3 reads CSAFNDRGNEQFF. The CDR3 bases are TGCAGCGCCTTTAATGACAGGGGAAATGAGCAGTTCTTC. The rearrangement links TRBV29-1 to TRBJ2-1, with 8 nucleotides matching TRBD1. This CDR3 has 13 amino acids. Unmatched junction bases numbered 9, after V lost 7 bases and J lost 7 bases. Looked up from germline, CDR1 is SQVTM and CDR2 is ANQGSEA.

This clone was detected a few times. The chain couples TRBV18 to TRBJ1-2, with D unclear. Germline lookup yields CDR1 KGHSH and CDR2 LQKENI. The length of the CDR3 is 13 residues. Trimming pared 2 bases from V and 3 bases from J, leaving 7 bases between. CDR3 DNA sequence: TGTGCCAGCTCACCAGACCCAGACTATGGCTACACCTTC. Encoded protein: CASSPDPDYGYTF.

This clone was observed a handful of times. The rearrangement joins TRBV10-1 to TRBJ2-7; 8 bases fit TRBD2. Germline CDR1 is WNHNN and CDR2 is SYGVQD (reference sequence). V lost 0 bases and J lost 4; bases outside the gene matches: 5. The CDR3 runs to 15 residues. CDR3 sequence: CASSESTSGRYEQYF. CDR3 in DNA: TGCGCCAGCAGTGAGTCCACTAGCGGCCGATACGAGCAGTACTTC.

Only a few counts were recorded for this clone. The chain is built from TRBV7-8 and TRBJ2-1; 8 positions match TRBD1. Germline V gives CDR1 SGHVS, CDR2 FQNEAQ. This CDR3 has 15 residues. Trimming removed 4 bases from V and 4 bases from J; junction bases left unmatched: 6. This chain's CDR3 is CASSSPGGGYNEQFF. CDR3 nucleotide sequence: TGTGCCAGCAGCTCACCAGGGGGCGGGTACAATGAGCAGTTCTTC. Complete variable domain (other parts from reference TRBV7-8 and TRBJ2-1): GAGVSQSPRYKVAKRGQDVALRCDPISGHVSLFWYQQALGQGPEFLTYFQNEAQLDKSGLPSDRFFAERPEGSVSTLKIQRTQQEDSAVYLCASSSPGGGYNEQFFGPGTRLTVL.

The chain uses TRBV2 and TRBJ1-3; no reliable D call. V shed 6 bases and J shed 0 bases, with 9 bases lying between them. Germline V gene lookup returns CDR1 SNHLY and CDR2 FYNNEI. This CDR3 has 14 amino acids. CDR3 sequence (DNA): TGTGCCAGCAGAGTAGGGTACTCTGGAAACACCATATATTTT. Encoded protein: CASRVGYSGNTIYF.

This clone was counted between two and nine times. The chain is built from TRBV7-2 and TRBJ2-1; D perhaps matches TRBD1 (5 bases). Between the trimmed V and J ends, which lost 1 base and 3 bases, there was a span of 13 bases. The V gene's germline CDR1 is SGHTA and CDR2 FQGNSA. The CDR3 spans 16 residues. The CDR3 region is CASSLGLTESYNEQFF. As DNA, the CDR3 is TGTGCCAGCAGCTTAGGTTTGACAGAAAGCTACAATGAGCAGTTCTTC.

Only one count was recorded for this clone. The rearrangement joins TRBV5-1 to TRBJ2-3; no definite D call. V dropped 0 bases and J dropped 0 bases, with 11 bases sitting between them. Germline V CDR1 and CDR2: SGHRS, YFSETQ. The CDR3 is made up of 16 amino acids. The CDR3 nucleotides are TGCGCCAGCAGCTTGGGGTCAGACTTTAGCACAGATACGCAGTATTTT. Protein product: CASSLGSDFSTDTQYF.